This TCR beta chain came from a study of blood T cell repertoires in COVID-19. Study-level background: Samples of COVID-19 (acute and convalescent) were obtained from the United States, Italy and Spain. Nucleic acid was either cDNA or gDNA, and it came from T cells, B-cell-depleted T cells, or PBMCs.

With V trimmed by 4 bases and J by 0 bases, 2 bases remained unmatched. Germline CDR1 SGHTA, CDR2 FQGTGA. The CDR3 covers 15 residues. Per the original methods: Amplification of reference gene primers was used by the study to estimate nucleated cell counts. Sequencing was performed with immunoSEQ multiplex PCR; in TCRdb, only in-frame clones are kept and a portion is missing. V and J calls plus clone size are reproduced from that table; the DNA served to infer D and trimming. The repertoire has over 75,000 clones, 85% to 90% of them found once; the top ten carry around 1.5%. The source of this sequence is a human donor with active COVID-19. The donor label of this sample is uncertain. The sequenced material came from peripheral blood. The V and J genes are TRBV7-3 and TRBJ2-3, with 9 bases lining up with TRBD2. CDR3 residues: CASSSGLASTDTQYF. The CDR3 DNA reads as TGTGCCAGCAGCTCGGGACTAGCTAGCACAGATACGCAGTATTTT.